This T cell receptor (beta chain) was recorded in a study of shared clonotypes between healthy human individuals. Study at large: Donors, aged 18 to 49, were a couple of women and a few men. Every donor yielded three CD4 naive, three CD4 memory, two CD8 naive and one CD8 memory plate.

With respect to this clone: Its target is not known.

The authors distributed each subset's genomic DNA evenly over several immunoSEQ plates. Libraries were prepared by immunoSEQ multiplex PCR; TCRdb keeps only in-frame clonotypes and omits some of them. The sample lists about 2.4 million clones, roughly 93% seen once, with roughly 0.39% in the top ten. V gave up 9 bases and J gave up 5 bases, with 10 bases separating them. The CDR3 contains 12 residues. CDR1 ENHRY and CDR2 SYGVKD come from the germline V gene. Study results and limitations: The four-donor shared clonotypes exceeded non-shared clonotypes in generation probability, with non-shared ones scoring lower.

Sequenced sample: naive CD4+ T cells from PBMCs. Stated subset: CD45RA+ positively selected. This TCR came from a man aged 18 to 29 in good health. Some clones in this sample may be carry-over from other donors' samples. The V gene is TRBV10-3, the J gene TRBJ2-2; possibly TRBD2 for D (5 bases). The CDR3 region has the DNA TGTGCCATAGCAGGCGGGACCGGGGAGCTGTTTTTT. Its translation is CAIAGGTGELFF.